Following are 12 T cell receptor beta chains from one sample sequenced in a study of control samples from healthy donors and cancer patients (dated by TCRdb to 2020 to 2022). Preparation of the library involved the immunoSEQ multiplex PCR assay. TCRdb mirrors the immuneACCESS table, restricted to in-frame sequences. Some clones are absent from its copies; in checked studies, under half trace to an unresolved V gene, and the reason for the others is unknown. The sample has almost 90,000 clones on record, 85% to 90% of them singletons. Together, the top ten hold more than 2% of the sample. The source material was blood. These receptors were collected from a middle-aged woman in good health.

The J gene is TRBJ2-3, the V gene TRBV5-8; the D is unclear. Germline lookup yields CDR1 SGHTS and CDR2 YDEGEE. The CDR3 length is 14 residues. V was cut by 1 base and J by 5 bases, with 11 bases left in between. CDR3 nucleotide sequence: TGTGCCAGCAGCTTGTCCCAATTCAAAGATACGCAGTATTTT. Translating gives CASSLSQFKDTQYF.

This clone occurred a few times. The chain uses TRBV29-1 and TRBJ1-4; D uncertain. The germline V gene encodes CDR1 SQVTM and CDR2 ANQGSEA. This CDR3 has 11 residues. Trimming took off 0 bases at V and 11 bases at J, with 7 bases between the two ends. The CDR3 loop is CSVEDYQKLFF. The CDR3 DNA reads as TGCAGCGTTGAAGATTATCAGAAACTGTTTTTT.

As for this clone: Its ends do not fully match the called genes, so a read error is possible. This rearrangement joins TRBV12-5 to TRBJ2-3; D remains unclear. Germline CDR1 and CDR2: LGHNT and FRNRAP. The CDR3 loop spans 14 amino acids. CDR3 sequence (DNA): TGTGCTAGTGCTTTGCAGGAAAGCACAGATACGCAGTATTTT. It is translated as CASALQESTDTQYF.

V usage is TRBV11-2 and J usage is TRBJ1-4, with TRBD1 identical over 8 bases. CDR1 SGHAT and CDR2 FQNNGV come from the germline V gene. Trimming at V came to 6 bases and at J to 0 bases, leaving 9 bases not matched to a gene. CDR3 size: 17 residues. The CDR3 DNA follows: TGTGCCAGCAGATCAGGGGGCCCCTATGCAACTAATGAAAAACTGTTTTTT. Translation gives CASRSGGPYATNEKLFF.

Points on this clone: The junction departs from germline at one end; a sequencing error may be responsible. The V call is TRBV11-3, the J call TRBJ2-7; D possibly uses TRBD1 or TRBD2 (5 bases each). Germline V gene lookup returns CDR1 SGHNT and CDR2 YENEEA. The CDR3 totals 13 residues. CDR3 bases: TGTGCCAGCAGTGGGGGAAACTCCCACGAGCAGTACTTC. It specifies CASSGGNSHEQYF.

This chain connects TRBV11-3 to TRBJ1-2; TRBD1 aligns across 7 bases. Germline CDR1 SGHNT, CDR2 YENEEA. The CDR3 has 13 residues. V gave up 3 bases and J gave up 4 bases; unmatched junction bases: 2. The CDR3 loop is CASSFKGAYGYTF. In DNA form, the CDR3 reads TGTGCCAGCAGCTTTAAGGGGGCCTATGGCTACACCTTC.

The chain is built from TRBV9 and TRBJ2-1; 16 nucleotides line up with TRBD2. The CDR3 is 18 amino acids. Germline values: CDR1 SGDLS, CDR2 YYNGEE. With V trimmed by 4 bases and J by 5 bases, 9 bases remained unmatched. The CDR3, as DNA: TGTGCCAGCAGCCCAGGGACTAGCGGGGGGGTAAAGGACAATGAGCAGTTCTTC. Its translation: CASSPGTSGGVKDNEQFF.

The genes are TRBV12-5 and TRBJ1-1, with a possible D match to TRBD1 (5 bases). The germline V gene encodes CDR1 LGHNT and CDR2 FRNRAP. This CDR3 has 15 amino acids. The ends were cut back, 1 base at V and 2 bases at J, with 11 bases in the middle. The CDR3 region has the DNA TGTGCTAGTGGTTTGGCCCCGACAGTTAACACTGAAGCTTTCTTT. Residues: CASGLAPTVNTEAFF.

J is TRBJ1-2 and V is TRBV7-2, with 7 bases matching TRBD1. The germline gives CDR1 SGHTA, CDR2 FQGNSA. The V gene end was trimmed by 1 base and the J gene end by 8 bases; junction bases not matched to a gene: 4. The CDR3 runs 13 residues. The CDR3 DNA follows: TGTGCCAGCAGCTTAGGGGGACAGAGCGGCTACACCTTC. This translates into CASSLGGQSGYTF.

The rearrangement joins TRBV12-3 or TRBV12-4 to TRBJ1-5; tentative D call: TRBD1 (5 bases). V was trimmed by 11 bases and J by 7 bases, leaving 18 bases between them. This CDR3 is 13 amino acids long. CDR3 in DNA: TGTGCCTGGGAGGAGGGGACCGGCCAGCCCCAGCATTTT. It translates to CAWEEGTGQPQHF.

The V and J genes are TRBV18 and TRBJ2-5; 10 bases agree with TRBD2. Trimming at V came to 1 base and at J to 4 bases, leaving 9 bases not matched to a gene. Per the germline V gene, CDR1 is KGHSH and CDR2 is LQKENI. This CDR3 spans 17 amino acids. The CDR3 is CASSPQLAGDRTETQYF. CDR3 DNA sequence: TGTGCCAGCTCACCACAGCTAGCGGGGGACCGAACAGAGACCCAGTACTTC. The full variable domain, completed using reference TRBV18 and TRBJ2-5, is NAGVMQNPRHLVRRRGQEARLRCSPMKGHSHVYWYRQLPEEGLKFMVYLQKENIIDESGMPKERFSAEFPKEGPSILRIQQVVRGDSAAYFCASSPQLAGDRTETQYFGPGTRLLVL.

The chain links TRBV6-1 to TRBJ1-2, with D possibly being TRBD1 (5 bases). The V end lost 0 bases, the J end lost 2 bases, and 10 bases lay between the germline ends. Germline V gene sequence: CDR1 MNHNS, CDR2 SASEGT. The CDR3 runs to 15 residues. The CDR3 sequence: CASSEAVGTNYGYTF. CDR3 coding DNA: TGTGCCAGCAGTGAAGCGGTAGGGACCAACTATGGCTACACCTTC.